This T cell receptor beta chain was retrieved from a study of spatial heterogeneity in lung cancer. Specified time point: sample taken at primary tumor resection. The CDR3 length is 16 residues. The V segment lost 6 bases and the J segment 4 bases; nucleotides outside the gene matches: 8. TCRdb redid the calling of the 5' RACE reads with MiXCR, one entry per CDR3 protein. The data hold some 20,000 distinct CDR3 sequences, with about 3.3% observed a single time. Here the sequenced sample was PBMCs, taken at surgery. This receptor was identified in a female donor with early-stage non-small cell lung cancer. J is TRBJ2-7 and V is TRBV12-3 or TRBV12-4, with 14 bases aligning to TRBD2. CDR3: CASSRGTSGSLYEQYF. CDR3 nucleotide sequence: TGTGCCAGCAGCCGGGGGACTAGCGGGAGTTTGTACGAGCAGTACTTC.